This T cell receptor (beta chain) was observed in a study of blood T cell repertoires in COVID-19. About the research overall: The samples span acute and convalescent COVID-19 from the United States, Italy and Spain.

V lost 0 bases, J lost 5 bases, and 9 bases lay in between. The CDR3 is 14 residues long. The germline V gene has CDR1 SGHRS and CDR2 YFSETQ. Source study methods: From reference gene primer amplification, estimates of nucleated cell counts were derived. Sequenced by immunoSEQ multiplex PCR; TCRdb stores in-frame clones only, minus some. V, J and clone size are those of that table, while D and trimming were read from the DNA. Among over 85,000 clones listed, less than 75% were seen once. Sequencing was done on a sample of peripheral blood. The clonotype was recovered from a woman aged 55-75 years with acute or convalescent COVID-19. The chain carries TRBV5-1 and TRBJ1-5; TRBD1 is a possible D gene (5 bases). CDR3 nucleotides: TGCGCCAGCAGCTTGGGACAGACAGATCAGCCCCAGCATTTT. Its protein is CASSLGQTDQPQHF.